A single T cell receptor beta chain is shown here with its context. Its matching antigen is unknown. The record originates from a study of beta chain features in type 1 diabetes. For the study at large: The examined sorted cells totaled 110 million or so across samples. Study outcomes and limitations: cDNA-based reads could over-represent cells with high TCR expression. A moderate, significant TCRB CDR3 shortening appeared in type 1 diabetes across four CD4+ subsets.

Sequenced material consisted of expressed TCRB transcripts (all of the isolated RNA was reverse transcribed). Sequencing of naive, central memory and regulatory T cell samples gave an average of about 3.7 million reads. Generated by immunoSEQ multiplex PCR, the TCRdb table keeps only in-frame clones and is missing some. The data hold 350,000 to 400,000 clones, with roughly 12% observed a single time. From germline, CDR1 is MNHEY and CDR2 SVGAGI. The junction had 7 bases not matched to a gene; V was cut back by 5 bases and J by 9 bases. This CDR3 spans 15 amino acids. The specimen sequenced was naive CD4+ T cells from blood. The V and J genes are TRBV6-5 and TRBJ1-6, with 10 bases that match TRBD1. This TCR derives from a woman between 18 and 29 years old with type 1 diabetes. The CDR3 DNA reads as TGTGCCAGCAGTCCGGGGGGGACAGGGGTTTCACCCCTCCACTTT. Amino acid sequence: CASSPGGTGVSPLHF.